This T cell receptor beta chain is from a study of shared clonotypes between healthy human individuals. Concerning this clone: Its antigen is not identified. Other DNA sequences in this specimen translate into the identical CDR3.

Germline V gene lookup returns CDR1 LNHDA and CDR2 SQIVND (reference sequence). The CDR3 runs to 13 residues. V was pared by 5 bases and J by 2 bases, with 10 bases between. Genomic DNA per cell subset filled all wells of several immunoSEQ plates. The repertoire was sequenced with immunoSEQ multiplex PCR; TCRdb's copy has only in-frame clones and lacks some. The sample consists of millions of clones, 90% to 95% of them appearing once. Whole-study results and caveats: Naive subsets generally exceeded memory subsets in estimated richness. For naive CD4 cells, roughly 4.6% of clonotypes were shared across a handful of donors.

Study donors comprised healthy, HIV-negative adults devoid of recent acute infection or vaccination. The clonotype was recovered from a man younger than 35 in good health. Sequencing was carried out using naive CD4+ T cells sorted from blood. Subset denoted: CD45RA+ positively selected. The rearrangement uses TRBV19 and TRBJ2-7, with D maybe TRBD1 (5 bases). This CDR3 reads CASSVQGAYEQYF. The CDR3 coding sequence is TGTGCCAGTAGTGTGCAGGGTGCCTACGAGCAGTACTTC.